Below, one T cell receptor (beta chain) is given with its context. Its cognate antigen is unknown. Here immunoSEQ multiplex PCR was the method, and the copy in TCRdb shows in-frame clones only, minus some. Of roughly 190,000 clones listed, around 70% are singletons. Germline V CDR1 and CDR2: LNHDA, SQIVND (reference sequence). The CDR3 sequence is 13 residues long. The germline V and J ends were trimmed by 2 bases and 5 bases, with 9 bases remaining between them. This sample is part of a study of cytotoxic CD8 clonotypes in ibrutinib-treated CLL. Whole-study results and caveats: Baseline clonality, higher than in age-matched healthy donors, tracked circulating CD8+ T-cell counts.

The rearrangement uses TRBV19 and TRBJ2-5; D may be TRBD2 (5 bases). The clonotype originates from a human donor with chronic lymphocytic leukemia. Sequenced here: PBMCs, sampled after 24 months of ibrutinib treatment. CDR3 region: CASSINREETQYF. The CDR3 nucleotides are TGTGCCAGTAGTATAAATAGGGAGGAGACCCAGTACTTC.